This T cell receptor (beta chain) was captured in a study of T cells in Graves' hyperthyroidism and ophthalmopathy. Each diagnosis was grounded in clinical symptoms, serum thyroxine and TRAb, thyroid ultrasound, and orbital computed tomography. TCR beta CDR3 regions were amplified from RNA transcripts. First-round RT-PCR with HTBI primers amplified the TCR CDR3 region. TCRdb re-called the multiplex PCR reads through MiXCR, storing one row per CDR3 protein. The profile covers about 640,000 distinct CDR3 sequences, with roughly 20% appearing a single time and 34% taken by the ten largest. CDR1 is KGHSH, CDR2 LQKENI, per germline. V lost 3 bases, J lost 8 bases, and 11 bases lay in between. This CDR3 contains 13 residues. This clonotype has a count of ten or more.

The sample consisted of blood. This chain joins TRBV18 and TRBJ2-1, with D uncertain. The source is a man aged 30 to 45 with Graves' ophthalmopathy. CDR3 sequence: CASSPEYRDEQFF. The CDR3 DNA reads TGTGCCAGCTCACCGGAATATCGTGATGAGCAGTTCTTC.